The rows below give T cell receptor beta chains drawn from one sample of a study of STAT5B mutations in CD4+ large granular lymphocyte leukemia. Clones were sequenced by immunoSEQ multiplex PCR, and TCRdb holds only the in-frame ones, with some missing. The sample holds some 40,000 clones; roughly 85% are singletons and the top ten take over 1%. Sample: CD4+ T cells from blood buffy coats. The source of these receptors is a human donor in good health. Both conserved end residues are part of each CDR3. The D gene is left open where the match is weak. The size entry is marked missing in some rows and otherwise reads once, few, many or a size class.

D gene	clone size	J gene	CDR3 length	V gene	CDR3 protein	CDR3 DNA
TRBD1	NA	TRBJ1-2	15	TRBV28	CASSSGTATNYGYTF	TGTGCCAGCAGCTCCGGGACAGCCACTAACTATGGCTACACCTTC
TRBD1	NA	TRBJ2-7	14	TRBV6-1	CASSDYRGNDEQYF	TGTGCCAGCAGTGATTACAGGGGGAACGACGAGCAGTACTTC
TRBD2	NA	TRBJ2-7	15	TRBV2	CASREVTNGGYEQYF	TGTGCCAGCCGAGAGGTAACTAACGGGGGGTACGAGCAGTACTTC
TRBD2	NA	TRBJ2-7	13	TRBV9	CASGSGRGTEQYF	TGTGCCAGCGGTAGCGGGAGGGGGACCGAGCAGTACTTC
NA	NA	TRBJ2-7	13	TRBV11-1	CASNPRGSYEQYF	TGTGCCAGCAACCCCAGGGGCTCCTACGAGCAGTACTTC
TRBD1	NA	TRBJ1-2	15	TRBV5-1	CASSTGQGGNYGYTF	TGCGCCAGCAGCACCGGACAGGGTGGGAACTATGGCTACACCTTC
NA	NA	TRBJ1-2	13	TRBV7-3	CASRPDIIGGYTF	TGTGCCAGCAGACCGGACATTATTGGGGGCTACACCTTC
TRBD1	once	TRBJ1-1	15	TRBV4-2	CASSSGTGVNTEAFF	TGTGCCAGCAGCTCCGGGACAGGGGTGAACACTGAAGCTTTCTTT
NA	NA	TRBJ1-3	17	TRBV19	CASSPTTRTISGNTIYF	TGTGCCAGTAGTCCGACGACCCGTACCATCTCTGGAAACACCATATATTTT
TRBD1	few	TRBJ1-6	14	TRBV2	CASSSGTGASPLHF	TGTGCCAGCAGCTCCGGGACAGGGGCTTCACCCCTCCACTTT
TRBD1	NA	TRBJ1-4	16	TRBV5-1	CASSDSGQGINEKLFF	TGCGCCAGCAGCGATAGCGGACAGGGGATAAATGAAAAACTGTTTTTT
NA	NA	TRBJ1-1	14	TRBV18	CASSPNPPNTEAFF	TGTGCCAGCTCACCAAATCCGCCGAACACTGAAGCTTTCTTT
TRBD2	NA	TRBJ2-5	14	TRBV5-6	CASSKGTSGETQYF	TGTGCCAGCAGCAAAGGGACTAGCGGAGAGACCCAGTACTTC
NA	few	TRBJ2-2	15	TRBV30	CAWSNYEEFTGELFF	TGTGCCTGGAGTAATTATGAGGAGTTCACCGGGGAGCTGTTTTTT
TRBD1	NA	TRBJ2-1	16	TRBV27	CASSRRGTGGYNEQFF	TGTGCCAGCAGTCGCCGGGGGACAGGGGGCTACAATGAGCAGTTCTTC
TRBD2	NA	TRBJ2-5	15	TRBV5-6	CASSSQLAGGETQYF	TGTGCCAGCAGCAGCCAGCTAGCGGGGGGGGAGACCCAGTACTTC
TRBD2	NA	TRBJ2-3	16	TRBV9	CASSVVGAGGTDTQYF	TGTGCCAGCAGCGTAGTGGGAGCGGGGGGTACAGATACGCAGTATTTT
NA	NA	TRBJ1-2	15	TRBV10-3	CAISEVSGANYGYTF	TGTGCCATCAGTGAGGTGTCAGGGGCTAACTATGGCTACACCTTC
NA	NA	TRBJ2-2	15	TRBV18	CASSKEQGFGGELFF	TGTGCCAGCTCCAAAGAACAGGGCTTCGGCGGGGAGCTGTTTTTT
TRBD1	NA	TRBJ1-5	14	TRBV30	CAWSVSGGPQPQHF	TGTGCCTGGAGTGTTTCAGGGGGCCCTCAGCCCCAGCATTTT
NA	NA	TRBJ1-1	13	TRBV6-4	CASSRVLNTEAFF	TGTGCCAGCAGCCGGGTCCTGAACACTGAAGCTTTCTTT
NA	NA	TRBJ2-5	11	TRBV7-9	CASSPQETQYF	TGTGCCAGCAGCCCACAAGAGACCCAGTACTTC
TRBD2	NA	TRBJ2-7	13	TRBV2	CASSRTSGYEQYF	TGTGCCAGCAGTCGGACTAGCGGATACGAGCAGTACTTC
NA	once	TRBJ2-1	14	TRBV6-6	CASSYSRGWDEQFF	TGTGCCAGCAGTTACAGTCGGGGATGGGATGAGCAGTTCTTC
NA	few	TRBJ2-5	14	TRBV19	CASSIAQGEETQYF	TGTGCCAGTAGTATCGCCCAGGGCGAAGAGACCCAGTACTTC
NA	NA	TRBJ2-1	13	TRBV30	CAWTMGLDKEQFF	TGTGCCTGGACTATGGGGCTCGACAAAGAGCAGTTCTTC
NA	NA	TRBJ2-6	17	TRBV5-1	CASSLGQTNSGANVLTF	TGCGCCAGCAGCTTGGGGCAGACGAACTCTGGGGCCAACGTCCTGACTTTC
TRBD1	NA	TRBJ2-1	14	TRBV18	CASSLTGQGTEQFF	TGTGCCAGCTCACTTACCGGACAGGGGACCGAGCAGTTCTTC
NA	NA	TRBJ1-2	13	TRBV6-1	CATSSTDNRGYTF	TGTGCCACCTCCTCGACGGATAACCGGGGCTACACCTTC
NA	few	TRBJ1-6	15	TRBV5-4	CASSRDLGVNSPLHF	TGTGCCAGCAGTCGGGACCTCGGGGTAAATTCACCCCTCCACTTT
TRBD1	NA	TRBJ2-6	18	TRBV7-2	CASSLVGQGVIGANVLTF	TGTGCCAGCAGCTTAGTAGGACAGGGGGTTATAGGGGCCAACGTCCTGACTTTC
TRBD2	NA	TRBJ2-1	19	TRBV7-3	CASSSGTSGRVAPYNEQFF	TGTGCCAGCAGCTCCGGGACTAGCGGGAGGGTGGCCCCTTACAATGAGCAGTTCTTC
NA	NA	TRBJ2-2	12	TRBV10-1	CASSHGTGELFF	TGCGCCAGCAGCCACGGAACCGGGGAGCTGTTTTTT
NA	NA	TRBJ2-2	14	TRBV7-9	CASSLERTTGELFF	TGTGCCAGCAGCTTAGAAAGGACAACCGGGGAGCTGTTTTTT
TRBD1	once	TRBJ1-5	15	TRBV6-5	CASAAGTGGNQPQHF	TGTGCCAGCGCAGCCGGGACAGGGGGCAATCAGCCCCAGCATTTT
NA	few	TRBJ2-5	14	TRBV7-2	CASSLALEGETQYF	TGTGCCAGCAGCTTAGCGTTAGAAGGGGAGACCCAGTACTTC
NA	NA	TRBJ1-4	15	TRBV13	CASSSKQAANEKLFF	TGTGCCAGCAGCTCTAAACAGGCGGCTAATGAAAAACTGTTTTTT
NA	NA	TRBJ1-2	16	TRBV6-1	CASSESYGALDYGYTF	TGTGCCAGCAGTGAAAGTTACGGGGCCCTAGACTATGGCTACACCTTC
NA	NA	TRBJ1-2	13	TRBV6-5	CASRSTANYGYTF	TGTGCCAGCAGATCGACAGCTAACTATGGCTACACCTTC
TRBD1	NA	TRBJ2-2	14	TRBV5-1	CASSNGQDTGELFF	TGCGCCAGCAGCAACGGACAGGACACCGGGGAGCTGTTTTTT
NA	NA	TRBJ1-1	13	TRBV27	CASRETRLSEAFF	TGTGCCAGCAGGGAGACAAGACTGAGTGAAGCTTTCTTT
NA	NA	TRBJ2-1	17	TRBV27	CASSLRPARSSYNEQFF	TGTGCCAGCAGTTTACGTCCGGCCCGTAGCTCCTACAATGAGCAGTTCTTC
NA	NA	TRBJ2-6	14	TRBV11-2	CASSLSGGANVLTF	TGTGCCAGCAGCTTAAGTGGAGGGGCCAACGTCCTGACTTTC
NA	NA	TRBJ1-2	13	TRBV19	CASSIVQNYGYTF	TGTGCCAGTAGTATAGTACAGAACTATGGCTACACCTTC
NA	NA	TRBJ1-2	12	TRBV11-3	CASSSQGSGYTF	TGTGCCAGCAGCTCGCAGGGAAGCGGCTACACCTTC
NA	NA	TRBJ1-5	15	TRBV9	CASSVDGSGGQPQHF	TGTGCCAGCAGCGTAGACGGGAGTGGCGGTCAGCCCCAGCATTTT
NA	few	TRBJ1-5	12	TRBV19	CASIDSNQPQHF	TGTGCCAGTATCGATAGCAATCAGCCCCAGCATTTT
NA	NA	TRBJ2-3	14	TRBV6-6	CASSYRASTDTQYF	TGTGCCAGCAGTTACAGAGCTAGCACAGATACGCAGTATTTT
TRBD1	NA	TRBJ2-7	15	TRBV4-1	CASSQIRDRGYEQYF	TGCGCCAGCAGCCAAATCCGGGACAGGGGGTACGAGCAGTACTTC
NA	NA	TRBJ2-2	18	TRBV7-9	CASSSPPGGRVFAGELFF	TGTGCCAGCAGCTCCCCACCCGGGGGGCGCGTATTTGCCGGGGAGCTGTTTTTT
NA	NA	TRBJ2-5	15	TRBV19	CASSMGAKIQETQYF	TGTGCCAGTAGTATGGGAGCAAAAATCCAAGAGACCCAGTACTTC
NA	NA	TRBJ2-2	16	TRBV9	CASSVALGGAVRELFF	TGTGCCAGCAGCGTAGCTCTCGGGGGCGCGGTAAGGGAGCTGTTTTTT